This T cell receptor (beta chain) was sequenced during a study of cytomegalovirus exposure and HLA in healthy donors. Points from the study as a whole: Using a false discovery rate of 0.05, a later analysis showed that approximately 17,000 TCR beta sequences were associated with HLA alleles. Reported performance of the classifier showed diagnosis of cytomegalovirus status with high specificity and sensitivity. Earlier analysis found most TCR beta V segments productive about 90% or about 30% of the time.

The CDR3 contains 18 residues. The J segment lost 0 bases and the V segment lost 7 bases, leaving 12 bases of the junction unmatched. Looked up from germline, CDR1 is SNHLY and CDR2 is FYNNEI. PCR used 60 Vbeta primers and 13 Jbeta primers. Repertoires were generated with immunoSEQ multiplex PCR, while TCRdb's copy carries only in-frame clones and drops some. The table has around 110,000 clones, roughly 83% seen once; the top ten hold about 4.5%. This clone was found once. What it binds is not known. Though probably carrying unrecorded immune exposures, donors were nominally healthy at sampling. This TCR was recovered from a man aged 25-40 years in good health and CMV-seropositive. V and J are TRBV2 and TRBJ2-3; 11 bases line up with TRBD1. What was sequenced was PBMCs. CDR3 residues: CASILGTGGFTSTDTQYF. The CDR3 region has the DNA TGTGCCAGCATATTGGGGACAGGGGGATTTACTAGCACAGATACGCAGTATTTT.